The 11 T cell receptor beta chains given below trace back to one sample, sequenced in a study of control samples from healthy donors and cancer patients (dated by TCRdb to 2018 to 2021). Library generation was performed with the immunoSEQ multiplex PCR assay. Drawn from immuneACCESS, this table holds only the in-frame rearrangements with V and J called that TCRdb kept. Clones are partly lost; checked studies trace under half to an unresolved V gene and leave the rest unexplained. The sample contains approximately 94,000 clones, about 85% of them found a single time. Around 1.3% of the sample goes to the ten largest clones. The specimen sequenced was blood. The receptors originated from a woman in her 50s in good health.

The CDR3 here is CASSPADRGSGELFF. Written as DNA, the CDR3 is TGTGCCAGCTCACCAGCGGACAGGGGCTCCGGGGAGCTGTTTTTT. The rearrangement links TRBV18 to TRBJ2-2, with TRBD1 matching over 9 bases. V lost 2 bases, J lost 6 bases, and 4 bases stayed unmatched. Germline assignment: CDR1 KGHSH and CDR2 LQKENI. The CDR3 loop spans 15 amino acids.

This chain uses TRBV4-2 with TRBJ2-3, with 14 bases matching TRBD2. The CDR3 totals 16 residues. CDR1 and CDR2 (germline): LGHNA, YNFKEQ. V was clipped by 0 bases and J by 6 bases; unmatched bases: 2. CDR3 DNA sequence: TGTGCCAGCAGCCAAGAGACTAGCGGGAGGGCGGATACGCAGTATTTT. It encodes CASSQETSGRADTQYF.

The chain links TRBV19 to TRBJ1-1; 9 nucleotides match TRBD1. J was trimmed by 5 bases and V by 5 bases; bases with no gene match: 6. CDR3 size: 14 residues. Germline lookup yields CDR1 LNHDA and CDR2 SQIVND (reference sequence). The CDR3 reads CASSYGTGWTEAFF. CDR3 coding DNA: TGTGCCAGTAGTTACGGGACAGGGTGGACTGAAGCTTTCTTT. Based on the CDR3 plus reference TRBV19 and TRBJ1-1, the full variable domain is DGGITQSPKYLFRKEGQNVTLSCEQNLNHDAMYWYRQDPGQGLRLIYYSQIVNDFQKGDIAEGYSVSREKKESFPLTVTSAQKNPTAFYLCASSYGTGWTEAFFGQGTRLTVV.

This chain connects TRBV6-2 or TRBV6-3 to TRBJ2-5, with D perhaps matching TRBD1 (6 bases). V was pared by 4 bases and J by 1 base, with 13 bases between. CDR1 and CDR2 (germline): MNHEY, SVGEGT. The CDR3 covers 15 residues. Here the CDR3 reads CASSSPTGIQETQYF. CDR3 sequence (DNA): TGTGCCAGCAGTTCTCCCACAGGGATCCAAGAGACCCAGTACTTC.

The chain has TRBV5-1 and TRBJ2-5; D might be TRBD1 or TRBD2, each matching 5 bases. CDR3 length equals 13 residues. Germline values: CDR1 SGHRS, CDR2 YFSETQ. Trimming took off 5 bases at V and 3 bases at J, with 11 bases between the two ends. The CDR3: CASRPGPEETQYF. CDR3 DNA sequence: TGCGCCAGCAGACCGGGGCCAGAAGAGACCCAGTACTTC.

Only a few counts were recorded for this clone. The chain recombines TRBV13 with TRBJ2-2; 12 bases are shared with TRBD2. The V gene end was trimmed by 5 bases and the J gene end by 4 bases; junction bases not matched to a gene: 8. Germline V gene sequence: CDR1 PRHDT, CDR2 FYEKMQ (reference sequence). The CDR3 loop spans 17 amino acids. The CDR3 bases are TGTGCCAGCAGCGCCTCCGGGACTAGCGGGCTCACCGGGGAGCTGTTTTTT. Its translation is CASSASGTSGLTGELFF.

The V and J genes are TRBV3-1 (or the pseudogene TRBV3-2) and TRBJ1-4; D uncertain. Per germline, CDR1 LGHDT and CDR2 YNNKEL (reference sequence). The CDR3 is 13 residues long. The germline V and J ends were trimmed by 3 bases and 7 bases, with 9 bases remaining between them. The CDR3 sequence is CASSQGLREKLFF. The CDR3 coding sequence is TGTGCCAGCAGCCAGGGTCTACGTGAAAAACTGTTTTTT.

This clone occurred once. The rearrangement joins TRBV27 to TRBJ2-2; D is perhaps TRBD1 (5 bases). Germline-derived CDR1 and CDR2 are MNHEY and SMNVEV (reference sequence). The CDR3 runs to 14 residues. Trimming pared 5 bases from V and 1 base from J, leaving 8 bases between. DNA for the CDR3: TGTGCCAGCAGTCCCAGGGTGAACACCGGGGAGCTGTTTTTT. Translation: CASSPRVNTGELFF.

This chain links TRBV6-2 or TRBV6-3 with TRBJ2-6; the D gene is possibly TRBD1 (6 bases). Germline CDR1 and CDR2: MNHEY and SVGEGT. The germline V and J ends were trimmed by 0 bases and 0 bases, with 12 bases remaining between them. The CDR3 is 18 residues long. DNA for the CDR3: TGTGCCAGCAGTTACTCCCTCCGGGACAACTCTGGGGCCAACGTCCTGACTTTC. It yields the protein CASSYSLRDNSGANVLTF.

In the case of this clone: One end of the junction does not line up with germline, which may come from a read error. This chain joins TRBV7-7 and TRBJ2-3, with TRBD2 matching 7 bases. Germline-derived CDR1 and CDR2 are SSHAT and FNYEAQ (reference sequence). The CDR3 length is 15 residues. CDR3 protein: CASSPSGGVTDTQYF. DNA for the CDR3: TGTGCTAGCAGTCCTAGCGGTGGGGTCACAGATACGCAGTATTTT.

The V gene is TRBV2, the J gene TRBJ1-3, with 7 bases that match TRBD1. V shed 7 bases, J shed 0 bases, and the junction held 15 bases outside the gene matches. Germline V gene data show CDR1 as SNHLY and CDR2 as FYNNEI. There are 18 residues in the CDR3. The CDR3 is CASTSGGGQFFSGNTIYF. CDR3 nucleotide sequence: TGTGCCAGCACTAGTGGTGGGGGACAGTTCTTCTCTGGAAACACCATATATTTT.